This T cell receptor (beta chain) was obtained from a study of cytomegalovirus exposure and HLA in healthy donors. V was trimmed by 1 base and J by 5 bases, leaving 12 bases between them. This CDR3 is built from 14 residues. Germline-derived CDR1 and CDR2 are SGDLS and YYNGEE. Both 60 Vbeta primers and 13 Jbeta primers went into the PCR. The assay was immunoSEQ multiplex PCR, and TCRdb's table has in-frame clones only and misses some. Of about 70,000 clones in the sample, almost 70% were seen once. Whole-study findings and limits: In an earlier analysis, most TCR beta V segments were productive about 90% or about 30% of the time. Accurate prediction of HLA-A and HLA-B alleles (for most subjects) was reportedly achieved from TCR beta sequences.

The table lists this clone with a few counts. Its antigen is currently unknown. The sequenced material came from PBMCs. The clonotype was recovered from a man aged 35 to 55 in good health and CMV-seropositive. This chain uses TRBV9 with TRBJ1-1; D gene unclear. CDR3 sequence: CASSVRVSGTEAFF. CDR3 DNA: TGTGCCAGCAGCGTAAGGGTTTCGGGGACTGAAGCTTTCTTT.